Below, 24 T cell receptor beta chains from the same sample are listed, as sequenced in a study of blood T cell repertoires in COVID-19. Sequencing was performed with immunoSEQ multiplex PCR; in TCRdb, only in-frame clones are kept and a portion is missing. Among approximately 30,000 clones listed, roughly 85% were seen once. Material for sequencing was peripheral blood. The receptors were sampled from a human donor with acute or convalescent COVID-19. The donor label of this sample is uncertain.

The chain is built from TRBV18 and TRBJ2-7; D is ambiguous. Trimming removed 0 bases from V and 2 bases from J, with 8 bases in between. There are 14 residues in the CDR3. Germline-derived CDR1 and CDR2 are KGHSH and LQKENI. This CDR3 is CASSPPASAYEQYF. Here the CDR3 DNA reads TGTGCCAGCTCACCACCTGCGTCTGCCTACGAGCAGTACTTC. The whole variable domain, filled in from reference TRBV18 and TRBJ2-7, reads NAGVMQNPRHLVRRRGQEARLRCSPMKGHSHVYWYRQLPEEGLKFMVYLQKENIIDESGMPKERFSAEFPKEGPSILRIQQVVRGDSAAYFCASSPPASAYEQYFGPGTRLTVT.

V gene TRBV4-1 combines with J gene TRBJ1-2, with 7 positions matching TRBD1. From germline, CDR1 is MGHRA and CDR2 YSYEKL. With V trimmed by 3 bases and J by 4 bases, 5 bases remained unmatched. This CDR3 has 14 residues. The CDR3 DNA reads TGCGCCAGCAGCCAGGAGACAGGGCCCTATGGCTACACCTTC. This encodes CASSQETGPYGYTF.

This chain connects TRBV5-4 to TRBJ2-1; D might be TRBD1 (6 bases). The V end was cut by 6 bases, the J end by 4 bases, with 14 bases between. The CDR3 is 14 amino acids. Germline CDR1 and CDR2: SGHNT and YYREEE (reference sequence). The CDR3 bases are TGTGCCAGCACGGCAGGGGAACCTTACAATGAGCAGTTCTTC. As protein: CASTAGEPYNEQFF.

This chain uses TRBV5-1 with TRBJ2-5, with 9 bases fitting TRBD2. Germline trimming cut 2 bases from V and 5 bases from J; bases unmatched to any gene: 10. This CDR3 contains 16 residues. Germline CDR1 reads SGHRS; CDR2 reads YFSETQ. The CDR3 coding sequence is TGCGCCAGCAGCTTTTCCCGCGGGGGGGCCGGGGAGACCCAGTACTTC. It is translated as CASSFSRGGAGETQYF.

The rearrangement links TRBV20-1 to TRBJ1-2; D gene uncertain. This CDR3 comprises 11 residues. V shed 7 bases and J shed 4 bases, with 10 bases lying between them. The germline V gene encodes CDR1 DFQATT and CDR2 SNEGSKA (reference sequence). This CDR3 is CSVRSGYGYTF. For the CDR3, the DNA is TGCAGTGTAAGGTCAGGCTATGGCTACACCTTC.

The chain carries TRBV6-5 and TRBJ1-2; 9 bases agree with TRBD1. The V gene's germline CDR1 is MNHEY and CDR2 SVGAGI. The CDR3 spans 12 residues. Unmatched junction bases numbered 3, after V lost 7 bases and J lost 6 bases. This chain's CDR3 is CASTGQGHGYTF. The CDR3 coding sequence is TGTGCCAGCACCGGACAGGGGCATGGCTACACCTTC.

This sequence joins TRBV30 and TRBJ1-4; D gene ambiguous. The V end lost 5 bases, the J end lost 2 bases, and 12 bases lay between the germline ends. This CDR3 has 14 amino acids. Germline CDR1 reads GTSNPN; CDR2 reads SVGIG (reference sequence). The CDR3: CAWGDISTNEKLFF. The CDR3 DNA is TGTGCCTGGGGCGACATATCCACTAATGAAAAACTGTTTTTT.

The gene calls are TRBV11-2 and TRBJ2-5, with a tentative D call TRBD2 (6 bases). The germline V gene encodes CDR1 SGHAT and CDR2 FQNNGV. The V end lost 0 bases, the J end lost 2 bases, and 10 bases lay between the germline ends. The CDR3 spans 15 residues. The CDR3 sequence: CASSLESSGQETQYF. CDR3 in DNA: TGTGCCAGCAGCTTAGAAAGTAGCGGACAAGAGACCCAGTACTTC. The full variable domain, rest sourced from reference TRBV11-2 and TRBJ2-5, is EAGVAQSPRYKIIEKRQSVAFWCNPISGHATLYWYQQILGQGPKLLIQFQNNGVVDDSQLPKDRFSAERLKGVDSTLKIQPAKLEDSAVYLCASSLESSGQETQYFGPGTRLLVL.

In this sample, this clone turned up once. The rearrangement joins TRBV19 to TRBJ1-1; unclear D gene. Trimming left V 7 bases short and J 1 base short, with 22 bases between. Germline CDR1 is LNHDA and CDR2 is SQIVND (reference sequence). This CDR3 has 17 residues. Here the CDR3 DNA reads TGTGCCAGTACCCCGCCCCCCCTTCACGGTCAGAACACTGAAGCTTTCTTT. This translates into CASTPPPLHGQNTEAFF.

The V gene is TRBV19, the J gene TRBJ2-7, with unresolved D. V was shortened by 8 bases and J by 0 bases, with 17 bases between the two germline ends. The CDR3 consists of 15 residues. CDR1 and CDR2 from the germline V gene are LNHDA and SQIVND (reference sequence). DNA of the CDR3: TGTGCCAGTGCGCGCCAGGATCAATACTCCTACGAGCAGTACTTC. Translated, it gives CASARQDQYSYEQYF.

This rearrangement joins TRBV29-1 to TRBJ2-1, with 11 bases lining up with TRBD2. The V gene end was trimmed by 6 bases and the J gene end by 6 bases; junction bases not matched to a gene: 7. This CDR3 comprises 14 residues. The V gene's germline CDR1 is SQVTM and CDR2 ANQGSEA. The CDR3 DNA reads as TGCAGCGTCTTAACTAGCGGGAGTTTCAATGAGCAGTTCTTC. Translated, it gives CSVLTSGSFNEQFF.

The genes are TRBV7-9 and TRBJ2-6; maybe TRBD1 (5 bases). CDR3 length: 16 amino acids. In germline, CDR1 is SEHNR, CDR2 FQNEAQ (reference sequence). V was trimmed by 4 bases and J by 4 bases, leaving 14 bases between them. CDR3 coding DNA: TGTGCCAGCAGCTCCCGCAGGGTTGCCGGGGCCAACGTCCTGACTTTC. It yields the protein CASSSRRVAGANVLTF.

This clone appeared a single time. The chain carries TRBV5-1 and TRBJ2-3; D not resolved. The CDR3 covers 14 residues. Trimming shortened V by 1 base and J by 4 bases, and 10 bases separated the two germline ends. Germline CDR1 is SGHRS and CDR2 is YFSETQ. This chain's CDR3 is CASSLPGPPDTQYF. CDR3 coding DNA: TGCGCCAGCAGCTTGCCAGGTCCCCCAGATACGCAGTATTTT.

V is TRBV6-1 and J is TRBJ1-2; no clear D gene. V dropped 2 bases and J dropped 0 bases, with 10 bases sitting between them. The germline V gene encodes CDR1 MNHNS and CDR2 SASEGT. This CDR3 has 15 residues. CDR3 residues: CASSERESSNYGYTF. As DNA, the CDR3 is TGTGCCAGCAGTGAACGGGAATCTTCTAACTATGGCTACACCTTC.

This chain connects TRBV2 to TRBJ1-2; the match to TRBD1 covers 7 bases. From germline, CDR1 is SNHLY and CDR2 FYNNEI. This CDR3 has 16 amino acids. V was pared by 6 bases and J by 4 bases, with 14 bases of the junction left unmatched. CDR3 protein: CASSYLPTGARYGYTF. In DNA form, the CDR3 reads TGTGCCAGCAGCTACTTACCCACAGGGGCCCGCTATGGCTACACCTTC.

The chain couples TRBV7-8 to TRBJ2-1; TRBD1 matches at 7 bases. Germline CDR1 and CDR2: SGHVS and FQNEAQ. The J segment lost 3 bases and the V segment lost 2 bases, leaving 7 bases of the junction unmatched. This CDR3 has 16 residues. CDR3 nucleotide sequence: TGTGCCAGCAGCTTAATCCGGACAGGACTCTACAATGAGCAGTTCTTC. It yields the protein CASSLIRTGLYNEQFF.

The chain recombines TRBV3-1 (or the pseudogene TRBV3-2) with TRBJ1-4; perhaps TRBD1 as D (6 bases). V lost 3 bases, J lost 7 bases, and 15 bases lay in between. The CDR3 covers 15 residues. CDR1 is LGHDT and CDR2 is YNNKEL in the germline V gene (reference sequence). CDR3 residues: CASSQRGGASEKLFF. The CDR3 bases are TGTGCCAGCAGCCAGAGGGGGGGGGCTAGTGAAAAACTGTTTTTT.

The chain combines TRBV7-9 with TRBJ1-2; D may be TRBD1 (6 bases). The ends were cut back, 5 bases at V and 4 bases at J, with 14 bases in the middle. The CDR3 length is 14 residues. Germline values: CDR1 SEHNR, CDR2 FQNEAQ (reference sequence). In nucleotides, the CDR3 is TGTGCCAGCAGCCCGGGACTAGGGGGCTATGGCTACACCTTC. It codes for CASSPGLGGYGYTF.

This clone turned up a few times. DNA for the CDR3: TGTGCCAGCAGCCCTGGACAGGTTGCTTTCTTT. Translating it yields CASSPGQVAFF. The V and J genes are TRBV7-9 and TRBJ1-1; 7 bases match TRBD1. The CDR3 is 11 residues long. CDR1 and CDR2 from the germline V gene are SEHNR and FQNEAQ (reference sequence). With V trimmed by 5 bases and J by 11 bases, 5 bases remained unmatched. Complete variable domain (other parts from reference TRBV7-9 and TRBJ1-1): DTGVSQNPRHKITKRGQNVTFRCDPISEHNRLYWYRQTLGQGPEFLTYFQNEAQLEKSRLLSDRFSAERPKGSFSTLEIQRTEQGDSAMYLCASSPGQVAFFGQGTRLTVV.

This chain links TRBV11-2 with TRBJ1-6, with a weak D call TRBD1 (5 bases). The CDR3 contains 14 residues. Germline CDR1 is SGHAT and CDR2 is FQNNGV. V was cut by 5 bases and J by 4 bases, with 9 bases left in between. The CDR3 DNA sequence: TGTGCCAGCAGCACAGACAGTTATAATTCACCCCTCCACTTT. Its translation: CASSTDSYNSPLHF.

This clone was detected a few times. The chain recombines TRBV19 with TRBJ1-1; no reliable D call. This CDR3 region has 13 residues. V was trimmed by 2 bases and J by 1 base, leaving 5 bases between them. From germline, CDR1 is LNHDA and CDR2 SQIVND (reference sequence). CDR3: CASSITQNTEAFF. Written as DNA, the CDR3 is TGTGCCAGTAGTATAACACAGAACACTGAAGCTTTCTTT.

V usage is TRBV5-6 and J usage is TRBJ2-6; 7 bases agree with TRBD1. Trimming took 3 bases from V and 0 from J; bases not matched to a gene: 6. The CDR3 is 17 amino acids. The germline V gene has CDR1 SGHDT and CDR2 YYEEEE. DNA for the CDR3: TGTGCCAGCAGCTATGGACAGGCGTCCTCTGGGGCCAACGTCCTGACTTTC. Its translation is CASSYGQASSGANVLTF.

The genes are TRBV5-1 and TRBJ2-3, with D perhaps TRBD1 (6 bases). V lost 6 bases and J lost 3, with 17 bases in between. Germline CDR1 SGHRS, CDR2 YFSETQ. The CDR3 runs 15 residues. The CDR3, as DNA: TGCGCCAGCATCCTTGGTCCAGGGGTGACAGATACGCAGTATTTT. It codes for CASILGPGVTDTQYF.

DNA of the CDR3: TGTGCCAGCAGTAAAGGGACTAGCGGGGGGGCCGGAGATACGCAGTATTTT. Protein product: CASSKGTSGGAGDTQYF. The chain carries TRBV28 and TRBJ2-3, with 16 bases matching TRBD2. The germline V gene encodes CDR1 MDHEN and CDR2 SYDVKM. V lost 5 bases to trimming and J lost 5 bases; unmatched junction nucleotides: 7. The CDR3 is 17 amino acids.